What follows describes a single TCR beta chain. Germline V lookup: CDR1 LGHDT, CDR2 YNNKEL (reference sequence). The CDR3 is made up of 17 amino acids. V shed 3 bases and J 7 bases; nucleotides not matched to a gene: 16. This sample stems from a study of control samples from healthy donors and cancer patients. The assay was immunoSEQ multiplex PCR, and TCRdb's table has in-frame clones only and misses some. The table lists 150,000 to 200,000 clones, roughly nine tenths of them singletons, with approximately 1.5% in the top ten. The receptor comes from a man aged 30 to 45 in good health. The chain links TRBV3-1 (or the pseudogene TRBV3-2) to TRBJ2-5; TRBD2 aligns across 8 bases. The source material was blood. CDR3 DNA sequence: TGTGCCAGCAGCCACTTGGCTCTAGCGGGCGCCTGGGGGACCCAGTACTTC. Translation gives CASSHLALAGAWGTQYF.